This T cell receptor (beta chain) was identified in a study of T cell repertoires in cytomegalovirus infection. Study context: Recently identified HLA-C-restricted CMV epitopes and well-studied HLA-B-restricted CMV epitopes were used by the study. Through public TCR beta signatures, both CMV infection and matching HLA type were indicated.

The trim removed 5 bases at V and 9 bases at J, leaving 9 bases unmatched. This CDR3 has 14 amino acids. Germline loops: CDR1 SGHVS, CDR2 FNYEAQ. This clonotype has more than one count but fewer than ten. The antigen remains undetermined. Study-wide results and limits: People with CMV and the relevant HLA were identified by cumulative public TCR beta family frequency.

Each CDR3 protein gets one entry after TCRdb re-called the reads with MiXCR. The data hold about 900,000 distinct CDR3 sequences, with around 32% observed a single time. The TCR sequence derives from a human donor in good health (CMV status not recorded). Some clones in this sample may be carry-over from other donors' samples. The source material was cultured CD8+ T cells from PBMCs, sampled from culture after CMV antigen stimulation. The chain has TRBV7-6 and TRBJ1-5; 8 nucleotides match TRBD1. The CDR3 DNA is TGTGCCAGCAGCAAGACAGGGGCCGGGGGGCCCCAGCATTTT. Translation: CASSKTGAGGPQHF.